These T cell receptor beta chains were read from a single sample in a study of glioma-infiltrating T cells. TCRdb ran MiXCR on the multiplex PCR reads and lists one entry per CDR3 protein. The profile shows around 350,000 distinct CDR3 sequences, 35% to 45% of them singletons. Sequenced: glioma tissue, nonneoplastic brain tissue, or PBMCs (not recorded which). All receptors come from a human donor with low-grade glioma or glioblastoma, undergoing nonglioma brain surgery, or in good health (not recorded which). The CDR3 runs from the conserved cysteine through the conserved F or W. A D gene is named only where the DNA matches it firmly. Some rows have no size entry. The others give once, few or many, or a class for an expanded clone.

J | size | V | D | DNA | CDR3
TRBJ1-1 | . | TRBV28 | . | TGTGCCAGCACCCGACAGGCCCGGCCGAATGAAGCTTTCTTT | CASTRQARPNEAFF
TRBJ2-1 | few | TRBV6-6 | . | TGTGCCAGCAGGGCCGGGTTCTCCTACAATGAGCAGTTCTTC | CASRAGFSYNEQFF
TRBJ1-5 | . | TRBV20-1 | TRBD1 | TGCAGTGCTGGACAGGGTTGGAGCAATCAGCCCCAGCATTTT | CSAGQGWSNQPQHF
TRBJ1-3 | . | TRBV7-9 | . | TGTGCCAGCAGCCCACAGGACGCCTACTCTGGAAACACCATATATTTT | CASSPQDAYSGNTIYF
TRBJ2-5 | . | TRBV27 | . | TGTGCCAGCAGTTCTCTGGCCCGGTGGGCGGGACGGGTGACCAAGTACTTC | CASSSLARWAGRVTKYF
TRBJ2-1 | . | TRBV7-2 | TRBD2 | TGTGCCAGCAGCCTACTAGCGGGAGGGCCCAATGAGCAGTTCTTC | CASSLLAGGPNEQFF
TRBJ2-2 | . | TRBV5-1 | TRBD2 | TGCGCCAGCAGCCCACTAGCGGTTACGAACACCGGGGAGCTGTTTTTT | CASSPLAVTNTGELFF
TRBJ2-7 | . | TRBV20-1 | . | TGCAGTGCTAGGTCGGGGGCTGCCTACGAGCAGTACTTC | CSARSGAAYEQYF
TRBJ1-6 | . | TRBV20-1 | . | TGCAGTGCTAGAGAGCACGGAAATTCACCCCTCCACTTT | CSAREHGNSPLHF
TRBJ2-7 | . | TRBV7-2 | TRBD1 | TGTGCCAGCAGCTTAGCCGGGCAGGGGGTGTCCGAGCAGTACTTC | CASSLAGQGVSEQYF
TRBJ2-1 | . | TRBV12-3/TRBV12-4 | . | TGTGCCGGTAGGAGTGACCCTAACAATGAGCAGTTCTTC | CAGRSDPNNEQFF
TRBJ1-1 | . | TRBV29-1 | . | TGCAGCGTTGTTGGGGGTGACACTTCATGGGCTTTCTTT | CSVVGGDTSWAFF
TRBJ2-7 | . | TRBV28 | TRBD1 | TGTGCCAGCCGCGACAGGGTCCCCTTGCAGTACTTC | CASRDRVPLQYF
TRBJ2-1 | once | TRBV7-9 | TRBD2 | TGTGTTAGCAGCTTCGGCGGGAGTAGCTACAATGAGCAGTTCTTC | CVSSFGGSSYNEQFF
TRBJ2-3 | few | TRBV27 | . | TGTGCCAGCAGTTTATCGAAAGGATTTTTTAGCACAGATACGCAGTATTTT | CASSLSKGFFSTDTQYF
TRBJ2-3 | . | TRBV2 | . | TGTGCCAGCCCCGATCGACGGACCACCACAGATACGCAGTATTTT | CASPDRRTTTDTQYF
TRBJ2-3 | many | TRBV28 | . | TGTGCCAGCAGTTTAGGTCAGCCTAGCACAGATACGCAGTATTTT | CASSLGQPSTDTQYF
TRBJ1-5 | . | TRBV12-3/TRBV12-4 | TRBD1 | TGTGCCAGCAGTTTTTCCTCAGGGGACAGTCAGCCCCAGCATTTT | CASSFSSGDSQPQHF
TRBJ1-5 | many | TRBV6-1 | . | TGTGCCAGCGGTGACAGGACTAATCAGCCCCAGCATTTT | CASGDRTNQPQHF
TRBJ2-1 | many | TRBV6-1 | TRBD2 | TGTGCCAGCAGACTAGCGGGAGTGGGGTACAATGAGCAGTTCTTC | CASRLAGVGYNEQFF
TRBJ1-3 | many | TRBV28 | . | TGTGCCAGCAGCGTCCCTAGCGCTGGAAACACCATATATTTT | CASSVPSAGNTIYF
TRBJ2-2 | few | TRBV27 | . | TGTGCCAGCAGTCCAGGGACTTTCGCGAACACCGGGGAGCTGTTTTTT | CASSPGTFANTGELFF
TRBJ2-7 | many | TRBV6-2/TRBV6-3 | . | TGTGCCAGCGCACCGTTGCCTGCAGATAGATCCTACGAGCAGTACTTC | CASAPLPADRSYEQYF
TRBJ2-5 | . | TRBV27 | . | TGTGCCAGCAGTTCACTACAGAACCTGTACCAAGAGACCCAGTACTTC | CASSSLQNLYQETQYF
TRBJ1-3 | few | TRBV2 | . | TGTGCCAGCGACAGCTCTGGAAACACCATATATTTT | CASDSSGNTIYF
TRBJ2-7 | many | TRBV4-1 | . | TGCGCCAGCAGCCAGGAGCAGGGGTACGAGCAGTACTTC | CASSQEQGYEQYF
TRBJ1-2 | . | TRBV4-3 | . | TGCGCCAGCAGTCCAGTGGGGAGCGGTGACTATGGCTACACCTTC | CASSPVGSGDYGYTF
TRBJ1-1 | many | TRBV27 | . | TGTGCCAGCAGTTATCTCGGTGGGGGGCGAACTGAAGCTTTCTTT | CASSYLGGGRTEAFF
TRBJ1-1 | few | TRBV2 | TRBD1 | TGTGCCAGCAGTGGACAGGGTGGGAGCACTGAAGCTTTCTTT | CASSGQGGSTEAFF
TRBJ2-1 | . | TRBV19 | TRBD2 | TGTGCCAGTAGTAGATTGACTAGAGGGAGGGACAATGAGCAGTTCTTC | CASSRLTRGRDNEQFF
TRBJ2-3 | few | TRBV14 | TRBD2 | TGTGCCAGCAGCCACTGGACTAGCGGGAGGGCCCGGGGCACAGATACGCAGTATTTT | CASSHWTSGRARGTDTQYF
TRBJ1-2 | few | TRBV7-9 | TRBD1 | TGTGCCAGCAGCTTAGACAGGGGCCCTAACTATGGCTACACCTTC | CASSLDRGPNYGYTF
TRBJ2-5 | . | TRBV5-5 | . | TGCGCCAGCAGCTTAATTAAACCAGAGACCCAGTACTTC | CASSLIKPETQYF
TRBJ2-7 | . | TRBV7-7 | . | TGTGCTAGCAGCCACACGGACCACGCCGAGCAGTACTTC | CASSHTDHAEQYF
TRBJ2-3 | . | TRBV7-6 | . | TGTGCCAGCAGCTTAAGGCAGGGTTGTAGTACGCAGTATTTT | CASSLRQGCSTQYF
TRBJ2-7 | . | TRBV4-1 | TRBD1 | TGCCCCAGCAGCCAAGAGTTAGTCGGCAGGGGGCGGATAGCCCCATACGAGCAGTACTTC | CPSSQELVGRGRIAPYEQYF
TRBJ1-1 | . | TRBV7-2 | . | TGTACCAGCAACTCCCAGGCGGCGGGGACTGAAGCTTTCTTT | CTSNSQAAGTEAFF
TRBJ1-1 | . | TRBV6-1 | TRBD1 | TGTGCCAGCAGTCTTCAGACAGGGGAGGTAGCTTTCTTT | CASSLQTGEVAFF
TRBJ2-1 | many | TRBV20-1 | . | TGCAGTGCTAGAGATGGCCCCGGAGAGGGGTGGAATGAGCAGTTCTTC | CSARDGPGEGWNEQFF
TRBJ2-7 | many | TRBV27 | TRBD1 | TGTGCCAGCAGTTTCAGGACAGGCGGCATGAACGAGCAGTACTTC | CASSFRTGGMNEQYF
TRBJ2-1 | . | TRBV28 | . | TGTGCCAGCAGTTTCTCTCGGGGACCTGAGCAGTTCTTC | CASSFSRGPEQFF
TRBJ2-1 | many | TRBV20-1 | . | TGCAGTGCTAGGGCTAGCGTTGGGGTCTTC | CSARASVGVF
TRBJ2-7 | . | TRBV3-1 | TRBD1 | TGTGCCAGCAGCGGGACAGGGGATACCTACGAGCAGTACTTC | CASSGTGDTYEQYF
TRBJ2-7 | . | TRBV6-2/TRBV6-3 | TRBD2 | TGTGCCAGCAGATCCCTAGCGGGAGGGGCGTCCTACGAGCAGTACTTC | CASRSLAGGASYEQYF
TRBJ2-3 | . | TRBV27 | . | TGTGCCAGCAGTAGCCGACTGCTTGATACGCAGTGTTTT | CASSSRLLDTQCF
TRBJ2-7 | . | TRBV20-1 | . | TGCAGTGCTAGAGAGGGACTCACCAGGGGTGAGCAGTACTTC | CSAREGLTRGEQYF
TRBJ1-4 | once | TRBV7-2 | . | TGTGCCAGCAGCTTAGTGGGGGCAACTAATGAAAAACTGTTTTTT | CASSLVGATNEKLFF
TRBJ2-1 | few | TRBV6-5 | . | TGTGCCAGCAGTTATAAAGGGTTTGGTCGAGGGGATGAGCAGTTCTTC | CASSYKGFGRGDEQFF